This entry lists 19 T cell receptor beta chains sequenced from one sample in a study of CD8 T cells in ankylosing spondylitis. TCRdb analysed the 5' RACE reads with MiXCR anew, one entry per CDR3 protein. The table lists roughly 180,000 distinct CDR3 sequences, roughly 13% of them singletons. Sequenced: blood, either unsorted or a sorted T cell fraction (not recorded which). These receptors were taken from a male donor with ankylosing spondylitis or in good health (not recorded which).

This clonotype was seen a handful of times. DNA for the CDR3: TGTGCCAGCAGTTCGCTTGCAGGGGGTACGCAGTATTTT. Translated, it gives CASSSLAGGTQYF. V usage is TRBV6-5 and J usage is TRBJ2-3; 7 nucleotides align to TRBD1. This CDR3 spans 13 amino acids. Germline CDR1 MNHEY, CDR2 SVGAGI. V lost 4 bases and J lost 8; bases outside the gene matches: 6.

This clonotype was seen repeatedly, ten times or more. The J gene is TRBJ2-1, the V gene TRBV29-1, with TRBD2 as a possible D gene (6 bases). CDR1 and CDR2 from the germline V gene are SQVTM and ANQGSEA. V lost 4 bases and J 4 bases, leaving 14 bases between the germline ends. The length of the CDR3 is 14 residues. The CDR3 coding sequence is TGCAGCGTTGTCGCGGGACGGAGTTACAATGAGCAGTTCTTC. This sequence encodes CSVVAGRSYNEQFF.

This clonotype was detected only a few times. The chain uses TRBV12-3 or TRBV12-4 and TRBJ2-5, with D perhaps given as TRBD1 or TRBD2 (6 bases each). Trimming shortened V by 6 bases and J by 2 bases, and 16 bases separated the two germline ends. The CDR3 runs 15 residues. CDR3 nucleotides: TGTGCCAGCAGCCACAGGGAAGGGGGGCAAGAGACCCAGTACTTC. Protein sequence: CASSHREGGQETQYF.

The chain employs TRBV20-1 and TRBJ2-3; D might be TRBD2 (5 bases). The germline V gene encodes CDR1 DFQATT and CDR2 SNEGSKA (reference sequence). The CDR3 sequence is 14 residues long. As DNA, the CDR3 is TGCAGCGCGACCCTTCTAGCCCACACAGATACGCAGTATTTT. This gives the protein CSATLLAHTDTQYF.

The chain recombines TRBV27 with TRBJ1-4; the D is unclear. Germline CDR1 reads MNHEY; CDR2 reads SMNVEV (reference sequence). V lost 6 bases, J lost 3 bases, and 11 bases lay in between. There are 14 residues in the CDR3. In DNA, the CDR3 is TGTGCCAGCAGGCCGGGTGTCCCTAATGAAAAACTGTTTTTT. Translating it yields CASRPGVPNEKLFF.

The rearrangement uses TRBV10-3 and TRBJ2-1, with D tentatively TRBD1 or TRBD2 (5 bases each). Between the trimmed V and J ends, which lost 6 bases and 6 bases, there was a span of 6 bases. The germline V gene encodes CDR1 ENHRY and CDR2 SYGVKD. This CDR3 contains 11 residues. The CDR3 region has the DNA TGTGCCATCAGGAGGGGCAATGAGCAGTTCTTC. Its translation is CAIRRGNEQFF.

This clonotype was seen only a few times. V and J are TRBV9 and TRBJ2-1, with a tentative D call TRBD2 (6 bases). CDR3 length: 16 amino acids. Germline V gene data show CDR1 as SGDLS and CDR2 as YYNGEE. The ends were cut back, 5 bases at V and 2 bases at J, with 17 bases in the middle. CDR3: CASSPPSGSPYNEQFF. The CDR3 nucleotides are TGTGCCAGCAGTCCTCCTTCCGGGAGCCCCTACAATGAGCAGTTCTTC.

This clonotype was seen only a few times. The genes are TRBV25-1 and TRBJ2-7; D call uncertain. Germline lookup yields CDR1 MGHDK and CDR2 SYGVNS. The CDR3 spans 12 residues. Trimming pared 0 bases from V and 6 bases from J, leaving 6 bases between. CDR3 sequence reads: CASSEYRSEQYF. DNA for the CDR3: TGTGCCAGCAGTGAATACCGGAGCGAGCAGTACTTC.

DNA of the CDR3: TGTGCCAGCAGCCTCACACCGGACAGGGGGCAACGAGATACGCAGTATTTT. Residues: CASSLTPDRGQRDTQYF. The chain combines TRBV7-9 with TRBJ2-3; 11 bases are a match to TRBD1. The trim removed 5 bases at V and 5 bases at J, leaving 12 bases unmatched. The CDR3 has 17 residues. Germline V gene data show CDR1 as SEHNR and CDR2 as FQNEAQ (reference sequence).

This clonotype was seen a few times. V and J are TRBV9 and TRBJ1-3; D is possibly TRBD1 (5 bases). This CDR3 is built from 13 residues. Deletions cut 0 bases from V and 8 bases from J, with 9 bases between. CDR1 and CDR2 (germline): SGDLS, YYNGEE. CDR3 in DNA: TGTGCCAGCAGCGTAGACTGGGGCGACACCATATATTTT. Translation gives CASSVDWGDTIYF.

This rearrangement joins TRBV11-1 to TRBJ2-6; 7 bases are a match to TRBD1. The CDR3 totals 17 residues. V was pared by 5 bases and J by 0 bases, with 7 bases of the junction left unmatched. The V gene's germline CDR1 is SGHAT and CDR2 FQDESV (reference sequence). In DNA form, the CDR3 reads TGTGCCAGCAGCGGCCGGGACAGCCGCTCTGGGGCCAACGTCCTGACTTTC. It yields the protein CASSGRDSRSGANVLTF.

J is TRBJ2-3 and V is TRBV6-1; 9 positions agree with TRBD2. This CDR3 region has 15 residues. The germline V gene encodes CDR1 MNHNS and CDR2 SASEGT. V was pared by 4 bases and J by 6 bases, with 8 bases of the junction left unmatched. CDR3 coding DNA: TGTGCCAGCAGTGTGATAGCGGGGGAGGGTGATACGCAGTATTTT. It codes for CASSVIAGEGDTQYF.

This clonotype has more than one count but fewer than ten. V and J are TRBV3-1 and TRBJ1-5; 9 bases match TRBD1. Germline trimming cut 5 bases from V and 8 bases from J; bases unmatched to any gene: 4. The CDR3 extends over 13 amino acids. CDR1 is LGHDT, CDR2 YNNKEL, per germline (reference sequence). In DNA form, the CDR3 reads TGTGCCAGCAGCACAGGGGGCAGGAAGCCCCAGCATTTT. This encodes CASSTGGRKPQHF.

This clonotype came up a few times. The chain couples TRBV6-1 to TRBJ2-2; 7 nucleotides agree with TRBD1. CDR1 MNHNS and CDR2 SASEGT come from the germline V gene. CDR3 length equals 16 residues. V lost 5 bases, J lost 1 base, and 7 bases stayed unmatched. For the CDR3, the DNA is TGTGCCAGCAGTCCCCCCGGGACAGTGAACACCGGGGAGCTGTTTTTT. Translation gives CASSPPGTVNTGELFF.

Only a few counts were recorded for this clonotype. The gene calls are TRBV28 and TRBJ2-3; D perhaps matches TRBD2 (7 bases). There are 16 residues in the CDR3. Trimming left V 2 bases short and J 0 bases short, with 12 bases between. Looked up from germline, CDR1 is MDHEN and CDR2 is SYDVKM. CDR3 nucleotide sequence: TGTGCCAGCAGTTTAGAACGCGGGGGCAGCACAGATACGCAGTATTTT. Residues: CASSLERGGSTDTQYF.

The chain combines TRBV20-1 with TRBJ2-3; D assignment may be TRBD1 or TRBD2 (6 bases each). Per germline, CDR1 DFQATT and CDR2 SNEGSKA (reference sequence). V lost 5 bases, J lost 3 bases, and 18 bases lay in between. This CDR3 region has 15 residues. The DNA for the CDR3 is TGCAGTGCTCAGCCAGACGGGGGCTGGACAGATACGCAGTATTTT. Residues: CSAQPDGGWTDTQYF.

In its sample, this clonotype was seen a few times. The V and J genes are TRBV29-1 and TRBJ2-5, with D possibly TRBD2 on 6 matching bases. This CDR3 has 14 amino acids. Trimming cost V 7 bases and J 2 bases, with 17 bases left between them. Germline loops: CDR1 SQVTM, CDR2 ANQGSEA. For the CDR3, the DNA is TGCAGCGGGGGGGTGGCGGCTCTACAAGAGACCCAGTACTTC. This sequence encodes CSGGVAALQETQYF.

This clonotype occurred a few times. The chain uses TRBV11-2 and TRBJ2-3; D is uncertain. Germline CDR1 and CDR2: SGHAT and FQNNGV. The CDR3 has 15 residues. V dropped 0 bases and J dropped 0 bases, with 7 bases sitting between them. The CDR3 bases are TGTGCCAGCAGCTTAGATCCACCGAGCACAGATACGCAGTATTTT. It encodes CASSLDPPSTDTQYF. The entire variable domain, with the rest obtained from reference TRBV11-2 and TRBJ2-3, is as follows: EAGVAQSPRYKIIEKRQSVAFWCNPISGHATLYWYQQILGQGPKLLIQFQNNGVVDDSQLPKDRFSAERLKGVDSTLKIQPAKLEDSAVYLCASSLDPPSTDTQYFGPGTRLTVL.

This clonotype was seen only a few times. J is TRBJ2-7 and V is TRBV10-3, with 7 positions matching TRBD2. This CDR3 has 13 residues. CDR1 ENHRY and CDR2 SYGVKD come from the germline V gene. The ends lost 5 bases at V and 3 bases at J; junction bases unmatched: 4. CDR3 sequence reads: CAISQREVYEQYF. The DNA of the CDR3 is TGTGCCATCAGTCAGCGGGAAGTCTACGAGCAGTACTTC.